This passage covers 3 T cell receptor beta chains from one sample sequenced in a study of blood T cell repertoires in COVID-19. Libraries were prepared by immunoSEQ multiplex PCR; TCRdb keeps only in-frame clonotypes and omits some of them. The table lists some 120,000 clones, approximately 82% of them singletons. The sample was peripheral blood. These receptors were collected from a man aged 25-45 years with acute or convalescent COVID-19.

In its sample, this clone was seen a few times. The chain couples TRBV7-2 to TRBJ2-1, with TRBD2 matching 8 bases. The ends lost 5 bases at V and 2 bases at J; junction bases unmatched: 5. The CDR3 totals 15 residues. Looked up from germline, CDR1 is SGHTA and CDR2 is FQGNSA. For the CDR3, the DNA is TGTGCCAGCAGCCTTAGCGGGATCCCCTACAATGAGCAGTTCTTC. Its protein is CASSLSGIPYNEQFF.

The chain employs TRBV6-5 and TRBJ1-2; TRBD1 aligns across 8 bases. The CDR3 runs to 15 residues. Germline V lookup: CDR1 MNHEY, CDR2 SVGAGI. The J segment lost 5 bases and the V segment lost 9 bases, leaving 14 bases of the junction unmatched. In DNA form, the CDR3 reads TGTGCCAGTTCGGACAGGGAGGGTACCCTATATGGCTACACCTTC. Amino acids: CASSDREGTLYGYTF.

This chain links TRBV10-3 with TRBJ1-5; 8 bases line up with TRBD1. There are 17 residues in the CDR3. V trimming: 3 bases; J trimming: 2 bases; junction bases outside the gene matches: 9. Looked up from germline, CDR1 is ENHRY and CDR2 is SYGVKD. The CDR3 reads CAISDDRGTVGNQPQHF. The CDR3 nucleotides read TGTGCCATCAGTGACGACAGGGGAACGGTAGGCAATCAGCCCCAGCATTTT.